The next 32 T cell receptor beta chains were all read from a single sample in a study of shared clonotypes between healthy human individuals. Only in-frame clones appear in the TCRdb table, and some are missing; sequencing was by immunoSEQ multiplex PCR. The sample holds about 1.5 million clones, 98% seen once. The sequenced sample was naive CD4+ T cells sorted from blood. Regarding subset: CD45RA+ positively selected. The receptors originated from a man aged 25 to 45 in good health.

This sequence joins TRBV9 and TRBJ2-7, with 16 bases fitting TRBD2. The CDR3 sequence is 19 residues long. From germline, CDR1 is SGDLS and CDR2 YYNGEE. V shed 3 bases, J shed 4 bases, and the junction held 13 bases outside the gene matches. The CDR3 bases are TGTGCCAGCAGCGAGGGACTCGGGACTAGCGGGAGGGTAGGTTACGAGCAGTACTTC. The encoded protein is CASSEGLGTSGRVGYEQYF.

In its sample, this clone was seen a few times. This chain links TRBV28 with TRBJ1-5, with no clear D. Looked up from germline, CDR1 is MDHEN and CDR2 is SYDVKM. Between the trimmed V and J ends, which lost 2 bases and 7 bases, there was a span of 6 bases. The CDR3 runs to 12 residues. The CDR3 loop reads CASSLTDQPQHF. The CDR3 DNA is TGTGCCAGCAGTTTAACGGACCAGCCCCAGCATTTT.

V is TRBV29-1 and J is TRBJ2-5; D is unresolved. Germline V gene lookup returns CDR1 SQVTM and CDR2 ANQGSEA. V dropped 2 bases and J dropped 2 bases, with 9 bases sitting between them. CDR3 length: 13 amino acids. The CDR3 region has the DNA TGCAGCGTTGAATCGGGTCTACAAGAGACCCAGTACTTC. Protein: CSVESGLQETQYF. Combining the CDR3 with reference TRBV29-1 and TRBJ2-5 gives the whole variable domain SAVISQKPSRDICQRGTSLTIQCQVDSQVTMMFWYRQQPGQSLTLIATANQGSEATYESGFVIDKFPISRPNLTFSTLTVSNMSPEDSSIYLCSVESGLQETQYFGPGTRLLVL.

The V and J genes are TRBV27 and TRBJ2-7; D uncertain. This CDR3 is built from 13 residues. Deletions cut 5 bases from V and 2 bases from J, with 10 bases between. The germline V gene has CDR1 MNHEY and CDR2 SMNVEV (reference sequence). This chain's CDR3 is CASSPSKPYEQYF. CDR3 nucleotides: TGTGCCAGCAGTCCCTCAAAGCCCTACGAGCAGTACTTC.

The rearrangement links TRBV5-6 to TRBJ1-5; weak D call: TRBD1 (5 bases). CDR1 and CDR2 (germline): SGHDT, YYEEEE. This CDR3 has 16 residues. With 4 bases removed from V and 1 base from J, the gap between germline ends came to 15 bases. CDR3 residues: CASSVAGGLSNQPQHF. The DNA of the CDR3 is TGTGCCAGCAGCGTTGCGGGGGGGTTAAGCAATCAGCCCCAGCATTTT.

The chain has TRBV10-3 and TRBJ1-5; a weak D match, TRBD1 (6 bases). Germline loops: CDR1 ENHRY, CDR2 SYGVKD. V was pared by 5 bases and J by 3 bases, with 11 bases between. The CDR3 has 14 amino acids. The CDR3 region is CAISRQAVNQPQHF. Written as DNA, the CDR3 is TGTGCCATCAGTAGACAGGCCGTCAATCAGCCCCAGCATTTT.

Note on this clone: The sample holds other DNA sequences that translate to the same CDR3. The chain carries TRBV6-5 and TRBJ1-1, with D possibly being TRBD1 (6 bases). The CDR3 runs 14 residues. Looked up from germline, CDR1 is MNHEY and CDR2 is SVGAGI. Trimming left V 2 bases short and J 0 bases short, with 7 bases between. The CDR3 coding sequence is TGTGCCAGCAGTTACGGACAGATGAACACTGAAGCTTTCTTT. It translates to CASSYGQMNTEAFF.

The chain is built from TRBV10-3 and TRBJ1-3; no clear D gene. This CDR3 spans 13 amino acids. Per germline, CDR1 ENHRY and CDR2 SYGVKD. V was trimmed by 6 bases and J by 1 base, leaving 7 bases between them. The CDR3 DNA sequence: TGTGCCATCAGGGAGGCGTCTGGAAACACCATATATTTT. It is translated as CAIREASGNTIYF.

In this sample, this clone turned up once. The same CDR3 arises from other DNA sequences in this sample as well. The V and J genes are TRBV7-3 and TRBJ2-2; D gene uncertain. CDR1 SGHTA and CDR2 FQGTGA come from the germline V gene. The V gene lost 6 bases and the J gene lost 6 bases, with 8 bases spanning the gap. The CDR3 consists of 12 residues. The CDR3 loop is CASSFRSGELFF. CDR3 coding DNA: TGTGCCAGCAGTTTTAGGTCCGGGGAGCTGTTTTTT.

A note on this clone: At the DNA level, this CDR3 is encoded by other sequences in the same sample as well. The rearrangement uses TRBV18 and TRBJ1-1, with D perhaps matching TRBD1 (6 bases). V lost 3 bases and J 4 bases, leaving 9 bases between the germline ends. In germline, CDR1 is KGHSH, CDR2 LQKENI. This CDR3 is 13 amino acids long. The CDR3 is CASSPQGSTEAFF. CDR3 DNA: TGTGCCAGCTCACCGCAGGGGAGCACTGAAGCTTTCTTT. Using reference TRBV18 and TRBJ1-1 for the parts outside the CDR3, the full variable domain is NAGVMQNPRHLVRRRGQEARLRCSPMKGHSHVYWYRQLPEEGLKFMVYLQKENIIDESGMPKERFSAEFPKEGPSILRIQQVVRGDSAAYFCASSPQGSTEAFFGQGTRLTVV.

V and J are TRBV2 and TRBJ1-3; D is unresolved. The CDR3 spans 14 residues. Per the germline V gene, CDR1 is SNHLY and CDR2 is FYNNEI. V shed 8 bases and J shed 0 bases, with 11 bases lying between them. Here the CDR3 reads CASARRSSGNTIYF. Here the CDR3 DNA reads TGTGCCAGCGCTCGGAGGAGCTCTGGAAACACCATATATTTT.

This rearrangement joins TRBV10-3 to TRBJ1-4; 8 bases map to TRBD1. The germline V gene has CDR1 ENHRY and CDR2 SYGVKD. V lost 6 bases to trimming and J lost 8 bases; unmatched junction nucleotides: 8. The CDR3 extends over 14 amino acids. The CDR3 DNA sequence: TGTGCCATCAGCGGTGACAGGGGAGGGGAAAAACTGTTTTTT. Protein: CAISGDRGGEKLFF.

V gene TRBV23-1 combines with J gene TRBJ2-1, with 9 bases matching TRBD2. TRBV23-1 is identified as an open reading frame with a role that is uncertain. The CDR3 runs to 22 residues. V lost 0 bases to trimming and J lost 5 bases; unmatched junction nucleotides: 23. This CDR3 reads CASSQSNTGFWIGLASNNEQFF. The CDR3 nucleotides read TGCGCCAGCAGTCAATCGAATACGGGGTTTTGGATTGGACTAGCGAGTAACAATGAGCAGTTCTTC.

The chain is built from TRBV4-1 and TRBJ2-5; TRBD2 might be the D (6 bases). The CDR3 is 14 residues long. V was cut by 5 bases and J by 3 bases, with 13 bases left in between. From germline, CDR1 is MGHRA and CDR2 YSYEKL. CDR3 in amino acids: CASSSSDTEETQYF. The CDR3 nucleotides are TGCGCCAGCAGCTCTAGCGATACAGAAGAGACCCAGTACTTC.

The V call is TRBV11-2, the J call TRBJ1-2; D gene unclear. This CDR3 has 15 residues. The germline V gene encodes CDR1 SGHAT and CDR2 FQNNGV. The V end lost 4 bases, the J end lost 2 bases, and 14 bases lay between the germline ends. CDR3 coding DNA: TGTGCCAGCAGCTCAGTTAAAGTAGGGAACTATGGCTACACCTTC. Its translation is CASSSVKVGNYGYTF.

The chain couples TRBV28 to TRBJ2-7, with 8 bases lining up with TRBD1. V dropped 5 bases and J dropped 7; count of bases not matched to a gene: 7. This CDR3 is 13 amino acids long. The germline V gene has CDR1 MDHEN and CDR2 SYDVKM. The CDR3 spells CASSLGTGGEQYF. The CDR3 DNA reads TGTGCCAGCAGTCTCGGGACAGGCGGGGAGCAGTACTTC.

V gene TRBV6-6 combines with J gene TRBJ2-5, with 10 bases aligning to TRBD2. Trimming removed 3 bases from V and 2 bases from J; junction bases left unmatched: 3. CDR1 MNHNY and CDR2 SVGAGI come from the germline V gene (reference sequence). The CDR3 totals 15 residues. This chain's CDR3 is CASSYWTSGQETQYF. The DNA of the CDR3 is TGTGCCAGCAGTTATTGGACTAGCGGACAAGAGACCCAGTACTTC.

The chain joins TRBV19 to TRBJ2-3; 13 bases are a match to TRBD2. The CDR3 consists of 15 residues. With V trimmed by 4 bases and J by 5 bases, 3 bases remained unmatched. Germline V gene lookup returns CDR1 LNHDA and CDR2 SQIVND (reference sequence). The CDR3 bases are TGTGCCAGTAGTACGGGACTAGCGGGAATAGATACGCAGTATTTT. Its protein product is CASSTGLAGIDTQYF.

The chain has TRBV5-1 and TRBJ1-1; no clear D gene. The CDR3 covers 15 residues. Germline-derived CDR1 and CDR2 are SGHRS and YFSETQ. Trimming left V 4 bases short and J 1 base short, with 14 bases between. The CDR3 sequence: CASSPHGPTNTEAFF. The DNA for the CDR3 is TGCGCCAGCAGCCCCCATGGACCGACGAACACTGAAGCTTTCTTT. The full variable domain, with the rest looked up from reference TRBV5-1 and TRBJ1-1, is KAGVTQTPRYLIKTRGQQVTLSCSPISGHRSVSWYQQTPGQGLQFLFEYFSETQRNKGNFPGRFSGRQFSNSRSEMNVSTLELGDSALYLCASSPHGPTNTEAFFGQGTRLTVV.

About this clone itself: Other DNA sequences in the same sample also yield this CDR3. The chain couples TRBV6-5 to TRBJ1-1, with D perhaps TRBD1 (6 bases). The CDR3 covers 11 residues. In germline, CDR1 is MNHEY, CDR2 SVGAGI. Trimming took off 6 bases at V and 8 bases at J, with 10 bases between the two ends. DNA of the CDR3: TGTGCCAGCAGCCTAGGGGGGGAAGCTTTCTTT. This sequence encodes CASSLGGEAFF.

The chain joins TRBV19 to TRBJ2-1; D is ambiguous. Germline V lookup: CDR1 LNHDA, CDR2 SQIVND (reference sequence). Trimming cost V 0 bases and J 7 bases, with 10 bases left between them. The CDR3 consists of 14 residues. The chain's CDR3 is CASSIEDLRNEQFF. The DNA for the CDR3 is TGTGCCAGTAGTATAGAGGACCTCCGGAATGAGCAGTTCTTC.

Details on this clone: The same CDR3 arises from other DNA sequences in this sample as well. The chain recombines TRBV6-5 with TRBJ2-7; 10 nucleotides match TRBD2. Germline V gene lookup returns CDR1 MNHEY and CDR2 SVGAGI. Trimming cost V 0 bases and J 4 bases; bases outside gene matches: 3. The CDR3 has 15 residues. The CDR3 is CASSYSLAGAYEQYF. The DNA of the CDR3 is TGTGCCAGCAGTTACTCGCTAGCGGGAGCTTACGAGCAGTACTTC.

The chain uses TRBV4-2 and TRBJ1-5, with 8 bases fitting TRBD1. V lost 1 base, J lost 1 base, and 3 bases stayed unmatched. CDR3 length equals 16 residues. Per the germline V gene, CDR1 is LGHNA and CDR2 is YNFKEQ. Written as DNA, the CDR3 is TGTGCCAGCAGCCAAGCCCAGGGGGCAAGCAATCAGCCCCAGCATTTT. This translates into CASSQAQGASNQPQHF.

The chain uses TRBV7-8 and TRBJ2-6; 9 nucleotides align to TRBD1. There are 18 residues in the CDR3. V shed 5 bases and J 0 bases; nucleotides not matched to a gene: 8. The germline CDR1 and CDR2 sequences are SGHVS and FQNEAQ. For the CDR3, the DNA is TGTGCCAGCAGCCTTAAACAGGGGGCAAGCTCTGGGGCCAACGTCCTGACTTTC. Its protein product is CASSLKQGASSGANVLTF.

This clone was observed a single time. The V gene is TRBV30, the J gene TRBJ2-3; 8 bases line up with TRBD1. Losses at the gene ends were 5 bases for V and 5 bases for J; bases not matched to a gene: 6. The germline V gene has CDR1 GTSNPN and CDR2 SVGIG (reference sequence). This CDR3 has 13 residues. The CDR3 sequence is CAWRTGPGDTQYF. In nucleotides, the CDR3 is TGTGCCTGGCGGACAGGGCCGGGAGATACGCAGTATTTT.

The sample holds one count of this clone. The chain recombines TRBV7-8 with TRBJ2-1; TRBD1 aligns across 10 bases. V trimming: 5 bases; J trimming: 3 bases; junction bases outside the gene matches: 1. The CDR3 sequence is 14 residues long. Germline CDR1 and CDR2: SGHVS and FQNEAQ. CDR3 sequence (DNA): TGTGCCAGCAGCGACAGGGGGCTCTACAATGAGCAGTTCTTC. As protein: CASSDRGLYNEQFF.

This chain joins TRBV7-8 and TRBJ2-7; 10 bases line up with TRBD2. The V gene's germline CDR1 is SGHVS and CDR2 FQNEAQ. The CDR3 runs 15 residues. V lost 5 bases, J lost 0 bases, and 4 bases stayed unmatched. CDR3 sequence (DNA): TGTGCCAGCAGCGTAAGACTAGCGGGCTCCTACGAGCAGTACTTC. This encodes CASSVRLAGSYEQYF.

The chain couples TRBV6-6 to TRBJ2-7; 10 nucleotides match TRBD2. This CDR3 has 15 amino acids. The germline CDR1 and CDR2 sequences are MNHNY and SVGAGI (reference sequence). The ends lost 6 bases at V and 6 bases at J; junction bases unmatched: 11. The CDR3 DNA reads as TGTGCCAGCAGCCCCGCGCCTAGCGGGAGCATCGAGCAGTACTTC. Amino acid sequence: CASSPAPSGSIEQYF.

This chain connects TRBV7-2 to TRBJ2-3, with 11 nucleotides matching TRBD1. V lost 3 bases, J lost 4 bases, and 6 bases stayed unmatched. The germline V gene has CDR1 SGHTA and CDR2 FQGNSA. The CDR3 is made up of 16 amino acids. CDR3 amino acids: CASSFRGTGGPDTQYF. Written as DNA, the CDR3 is TGTGCCAGCAGCTTTCGAGGGACAGGGGGGCCAGATACGCAGTATTTT.

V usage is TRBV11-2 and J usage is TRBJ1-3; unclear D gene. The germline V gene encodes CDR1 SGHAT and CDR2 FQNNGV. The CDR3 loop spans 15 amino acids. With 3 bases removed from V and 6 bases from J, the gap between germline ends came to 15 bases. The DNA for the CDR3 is TGTGCCAGCAGCTTGCCAACAAGTGGTTCAAACACCATATATTTT. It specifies CASSLPTSGSNTIYF.

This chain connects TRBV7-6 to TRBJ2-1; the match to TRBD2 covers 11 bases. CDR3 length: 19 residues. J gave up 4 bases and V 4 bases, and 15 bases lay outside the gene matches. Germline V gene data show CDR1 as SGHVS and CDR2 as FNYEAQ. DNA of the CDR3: TGTGCCAGCAGCTCACGTGTAGGGTCGACTAGCGGGGCTTACAATGAGCAGTTCTTC. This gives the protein CASSSRVGSTSGAYNEQFF.

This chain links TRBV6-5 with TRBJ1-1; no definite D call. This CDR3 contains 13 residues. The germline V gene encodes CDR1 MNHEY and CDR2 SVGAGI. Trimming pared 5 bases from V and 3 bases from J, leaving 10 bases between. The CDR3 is CASSPRADTEAFF. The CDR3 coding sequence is TGTGCCAGCAGTCCTCGGGCGGACACTGAAGCTTTCTTT.